Listed below are T cell receptor beta chains from one sample, sequenced in a study of molecular identifiers for immune sequencing clone quantification. A single record per CDR3 protein comes from TCRdb applying MiXCR to the PCR reads. The table includes hundreds of thousands of distinct CDR3 sequences, just under 20% detected once. The source material was naive CD8+ T cells from blood, with Jurkat cell RNA spiked in. These receptors were collected from a human donor in good health. Some libraries in this study had Jurkat cell RNA spiked in. Each CDR3 is given with its conserved first and last residue. D genes are given only for firm matches. Clone size is shown for a subset of rows, as once, few, many or a class of expanded clone.

>TRBJ2-1|TRBV12-3/TRBV12-4|TRBD2|NA
TGTGCCAGCAGTCCCCAGTTCGTAGGTAGCGGGGGGGGCAATGAGCAGTTCTTC
CASSPQFVGSGGGNEQFF
>TRBJ2-7|TRBV15|NA|many
TGTGCCACCAGCAATTTTCTGGGGGGTAACTACGAGCAGTACTTC
CATSNFLGGNYEQYF
>TRBJ2-7|TRBV7-9|NA|few
TGTGCCAGCAGCTTAGGCAGGGAAGCGTACTTC
CASSLGREAYF
>TRBJ2-1|TRBV30|TRBD1|many
TGTGCCGGGGGACAGGGAGGCGAGCAGTTCTTC
CAGGQGGEQFF
>TRBJ2-7|TRBV27|NA|NA
TGTGCCAGCAGTTTTGGACAACAAACCTACGAGCAGTACTTC
CASSFGQQTYEQYF
>TRBJ1-6|TRBV9|TRBD1|many
TGTGCCAGCAGCGAGGGGACAGGGGGAATAATCAACTCACCCCTCCACTTT
CASSEGTGGIINSPLHF
>TRBJ1-1|TRBV7-9|NA|many
TGTGCCGGCGCAGGGGCGAACACTGAAGCTTTCTTT
CAGAGANTEAFF
>TRBJ2-3|TRBV5-8|TRBD2|many
TGTGCCAGCAGCTTGGACCGGTTAAAAAGCGGGAGAGTAAGCACAGATACGCAGTATTTT
CASSLDRLKSGRVSTDTQYF
>TRBJ2-7|TRBV2|NA|few
TGTGCCAGCAGGGACTGGGGTCCCTACGAGCAGTACTTC
CASRDWGPYEQYF
>TRBJ2-7|TRBV11-2|TRBD1|few
TGTGCCAGCAGCACCCTCACAGGGGGTGGATGGTACGAGCAGTACTTC
CASSTLTGGGWYEQYF
>TRBJ2-1|TRBV11-2|NA|NA
TGTGCCAGCACGTGGACCCTCTCGGAAGACAATGAGCAGTTCTTC
CASTWTLSEDNEQFF
>TRBJ2-2|TRBV28|NA|NA
TGTGCCAGCAGTGGTGTCGGTACCACCGGGGAGCTGTTTTTT
CASSGVGTTGELFF
>TRBJ2-2|TRBV28|NA|many
TGTGCCAGCAGACCCGCTCGGGACCCCCGATCGAACGCCGGGGAGCTGTTTTTT
CASRPARDPRSNAGELFF
>TRBJ2-7|TRBV28|NA|many
TGTGCCAGCAGTTTGCGGGTCTACGAGCAGTACTTC
CASSLRVYEQYF
>TRBJ2-7|TRBV7-9|TRBD1|many
TGTGCCAGCAGTCGGACAGGGTCCTACGAGCAGTACTTC
CASSRTGSYEQYF
>TRBJ2-2|TRBV12-3/TRBV12-4|TRBD1|many
TGTGCCAGCAGTACAAACAGGGGGCTAGGCACCGGGGAGCTGTTTTTT
CASSTNRGLGTGELFF
>TRBJ2-1|TRBV4-3|NA|many
TGCGCCAGCAGCTCAGGGGAACCCTACAATGAGCAGTTCTTC
CASSSGEPYNEQFF
>TRBJ2-7|TRBV29-1|TRBD2|many
TGCAGCGCCCGAGGGACTAGCGGGAGTGTTTTCTCCCACGAGCAGTACTTC
CSARGTSGSVFSHEQYF
>TRBJ1-2|TRBV5-1|TRBD1|few
TGCGCCAGCAGCTCGTTGGTAGACAGGGAGGATGGCTACACCTTC
CASSSLVDREDGYTF
>TRBJ2-1|TRBV5-1|TRBD1|many
TGCGCCAGCAGCTTGGACAGGGGCAATGAGCAGTTCTTC
CASSLDRGNEQFF
>TRBJ1-2|TRBV9|TRBD1|few
TGTGCCAGCAGCGAGGGACAGGGAGCATCCTATGGCTACACCTTC
CASSEGQGASYGYTF
>TRBJ1-5|TRBV28|NA|many
TGTGCCAGCAGTTTTGGTACGGATAGCAATCAGCCCCAGCATTTT
CASSFGTDSNQPQHF
>TRBJ1-2|TRBV12-3/TRBV12-4|TRBD1|NA
TGTGCCAGCAGTACAGGGGGCGGAGGCTACACCTTC
CASSTGGGGYTF
>TRBJ1-1|TRBV29-1|NA|many
TGCAGCGTTGGATCTCCGTACACTGAAGCTTTCTTT
CSVGSPYTEAFF
>TRBJ2-1|TRBV7-8|TRBD1|NA
TGTGCCAGCCCCGGTGAGGGACAGGGGGCCTATAATGAGCAGTTCTTC
CASPGEGQGAYNEQFF
>TRBJ2-3|TRBV11-1|NA|NA
TGTGACAGCAGCTTAGCGGATTCGGGCTCAGATACGCAGTATTTT
CDSSLADSGSDTQYF
>TRBJ2-1|TRBV12-3/TRBV12-4|NA|many
TGTGCCAGCAGTCCGACGCTCACAACCAACTACAATGAGCAGTTCTTC
CASSPTLTTNYNEQFF
>TRBJ1-5|TRBV5-5|TRBD1|many
TGTGCCAGCAGCTCAGGACAGGCCTCTGGGCCCCAGCATTTT
CASSSGQASGPQHF
>TRBJ1-1|TRBV6-1|NA|many
TGTGCCAGCAAACAGGGAAGGAACACTGAAGCTTTCTTT
CASKQGRNTEAFF
>TRBJ2-3|TRBV20-1|TRBD2|many
TGCAGTGCTAGAGACCCCAACGGGAGGGCCCCATCTGATACGCAGTATTTT
CSARDPNGRAPSDTQYF
>TRBJ1-2|TRBV6-5|TRBD1|few
TGTGCCAGCAGGGACCCCGACAGGGGGCATGGCTATGGCTACACCTTC
CASRDPDRGHGYGYTF
>TRBJ1-1|TRBV5-1|TRBD1|many
TGCGCCAGCAGCTTCACCGGGACAGAAGAAGCTTTCTTT
CASSFTGTEEAFF